This T cell receptor (beta chain) was retrieved from a study of vaccination effects on CD4 cells after COVID-19. The assay was immunoSEQ multiplex PCR, and TCRdb's table has in-frame clones only and misses some. This table holds roughly 70,000 clones, over 60% found once. Antigen-specific CD4+ T cell clonotypes were called by their expansion after viral peptide-pool culture in ViraFEST. Culturing for about 9 days preceded CD4+ T cell isolation. A positive SARS-CoV-2 PCR test fell between March and December 2020. A half-medium replacement with IL-2 medium was carried out on days 3 and 7. This clone was detected only once. Its antigen is unknown. The sequence came from a human donor who had a prior SARS-CoV-2 infection. Here the sequenced sample was CD4+ T cells from PBMCs cultured with HIV peptides, taken before COVID-19 vaccination. Subset meaning: HIV-1 Nef peptide pool negative control/reference culture.

Here the CDR3 DNA reads TGTGCTAGTGGTTTGGTACAGATCACAGATACGCAGTATTTT. Translation: CASGLVQITDTQYF. The rearrangement joins TRBV12-5 to TRBJ2-3; D not resolved. Germline V CDR1 and CDR2: LGHNT, FRNRAP. The V gene lost 0 bases and the J gene lost 2 bases, with 6 bases spanning the gap. This CDR3 region has 14 residues.